These 2 T cell receptor beta chains were all obtained from the same sample, sequenced in a study of blood T cell repertoires in COVID-19. Sequencing was performed with immunoSEQ multiplex PCR; in TCRdb, only in-frame clones are kept and a portion is missing. Here the sample spans 150,000 or so clones, around four fifths being singletons. The specimen was PBMCs or T cells enriched from blood (not recorded which). The source of these receptors is a woman in her fifties or sixties who had recovered from COVID-19.

The chain couples TRBV5-4 to TRBJ2-3; 12 bases match TRBD2. The V segment lost 6 bases and the J segment 2 bases; nucleotides outside the gene matches: 4. Looked up from germline, CDR1 is SGHNT and CDR2 is YYREEE (reference sequence). CDR3 length: 15 amino acids. The CDR3 DNA is TGTGCCAGCACACTAGCGGGGGGCATCACAGATACGCAGTATTTT. This codes for CASTLAGGITDTQYF.

The chain is built from TRBV6-5 and TRBJ1-3; no definite D call. The ends were cut back, 8 bases at V and 0 bases at J, with 5 bases in the middle. The CDR3 totals 12 residues. Germline V CDR1 and CDR2: MNHEY, SVGAGI. This CDR3 reads CASGLSGNTIYF. CDR3 coding DNA: TGTGCCAGCGGACTCTCTGGAAACACCATATATTTT.